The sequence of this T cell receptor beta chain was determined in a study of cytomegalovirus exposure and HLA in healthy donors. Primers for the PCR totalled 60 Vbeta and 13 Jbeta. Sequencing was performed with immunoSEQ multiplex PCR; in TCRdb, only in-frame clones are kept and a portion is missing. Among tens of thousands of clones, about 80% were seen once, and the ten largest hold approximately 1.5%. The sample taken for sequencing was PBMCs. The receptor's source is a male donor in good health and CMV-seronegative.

CDR3 region: CASSEIGGEKLFF. CDR3 sequence (DNA): TGTGCCAGCAGCGAAATTGGGGGGGAAAAACTGTTTTTT. The rearrangement joins TRBV9 to TRBJ1-4; D is perhaps TRBD1 (5 bases). CDR1 and CDR2 from the germline V gene are SGDLS and YYNGEE. The V gene lost 3 bases and the J gene lost 8 bases, with 11 bases spanning the gap. This CDR3 spans 13 amino acids.